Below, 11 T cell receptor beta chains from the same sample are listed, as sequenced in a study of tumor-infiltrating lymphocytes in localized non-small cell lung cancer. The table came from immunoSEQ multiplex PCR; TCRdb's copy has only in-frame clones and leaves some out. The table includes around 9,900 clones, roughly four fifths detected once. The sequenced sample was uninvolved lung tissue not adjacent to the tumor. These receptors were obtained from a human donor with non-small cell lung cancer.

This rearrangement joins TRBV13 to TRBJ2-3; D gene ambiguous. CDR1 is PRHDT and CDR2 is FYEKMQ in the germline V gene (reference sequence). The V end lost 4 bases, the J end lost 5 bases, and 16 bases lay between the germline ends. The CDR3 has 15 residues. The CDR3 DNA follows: TGTGCCAGCAGCTCTACACAAGCCCGAGGAGATACGCAGTATTTT. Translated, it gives CASSSTQARGDTQYF. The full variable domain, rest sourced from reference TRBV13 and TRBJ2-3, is AAGVIQSPRHLIKEKRETATLKCYPIPRHDTVYWYQQGPGQDPQFLISFYEKMQSDKGSIPDRFSAQQFSDYHSELNMSSLELGDSALYFCASSSTQARGDTQYFGPGTRLTVL.

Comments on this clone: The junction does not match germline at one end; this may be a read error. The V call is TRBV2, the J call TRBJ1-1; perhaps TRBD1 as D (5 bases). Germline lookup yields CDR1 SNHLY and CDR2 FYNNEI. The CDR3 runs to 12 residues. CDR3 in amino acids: CAGREPNTEAFF. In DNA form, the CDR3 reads TGTGCCGGCAGGGAGCCGAACACTGAAGCTTTCTTT. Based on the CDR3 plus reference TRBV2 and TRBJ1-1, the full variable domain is EPEVTQTPSHQVTQMGQEVILRCVPISNHLYFYWYRQILGQKVEFLVSFYNNEISEKSEIFDDQFSVERPDGSNFTLKIRSTKLEDSAMYFCAGREPNTEAFFGQGTRLTVV.

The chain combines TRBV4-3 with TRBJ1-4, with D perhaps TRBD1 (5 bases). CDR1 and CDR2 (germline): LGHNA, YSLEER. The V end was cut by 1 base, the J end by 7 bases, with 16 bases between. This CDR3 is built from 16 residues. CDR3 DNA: TGCGCCAGCAGCCAAGGGTTAGGGGCGGAGGCTGAAAAACTGTTTTTT. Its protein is CASSQGLGAEAEKLFF.

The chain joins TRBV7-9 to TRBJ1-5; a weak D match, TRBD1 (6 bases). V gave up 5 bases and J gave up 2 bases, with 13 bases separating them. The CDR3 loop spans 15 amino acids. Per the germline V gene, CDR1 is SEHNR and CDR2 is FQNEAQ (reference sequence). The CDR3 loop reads CASSTTQGGNQPQHF. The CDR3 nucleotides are TGTGCCAGCAGCACCACACAGGGCGGCAATCAGCCCCAGCATTTT.

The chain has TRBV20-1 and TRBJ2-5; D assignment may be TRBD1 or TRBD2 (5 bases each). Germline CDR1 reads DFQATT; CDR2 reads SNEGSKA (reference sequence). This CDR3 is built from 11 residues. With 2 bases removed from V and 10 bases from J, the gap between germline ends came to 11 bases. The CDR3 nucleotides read TGCAGTGCTAGACTTGACAGCGGCCAGTACTTC. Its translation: CSARLDSGQYF.

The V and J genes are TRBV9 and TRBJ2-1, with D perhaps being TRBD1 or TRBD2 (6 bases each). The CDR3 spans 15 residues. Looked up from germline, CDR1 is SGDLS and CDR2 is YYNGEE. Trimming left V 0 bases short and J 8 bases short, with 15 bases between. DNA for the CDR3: TGTGCCAGCAGCGTAGGGACTACCAGGGGCGATGAGCAGTTCTTC. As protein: CASSVGTTRGDEQFF.

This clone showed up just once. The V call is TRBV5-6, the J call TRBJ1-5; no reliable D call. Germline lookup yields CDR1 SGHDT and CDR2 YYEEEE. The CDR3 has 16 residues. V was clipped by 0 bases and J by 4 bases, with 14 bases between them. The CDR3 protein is CASSLAAGTPNQPQHF. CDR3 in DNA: TGTGCCAGCAGCTTGGCCGCAGGAACACCGAATCAGCCCCAGCATTTT.

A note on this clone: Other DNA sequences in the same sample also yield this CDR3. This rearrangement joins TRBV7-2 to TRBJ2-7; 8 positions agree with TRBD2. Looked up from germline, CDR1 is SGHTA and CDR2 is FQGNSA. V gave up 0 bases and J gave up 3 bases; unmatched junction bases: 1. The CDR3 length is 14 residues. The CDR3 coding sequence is TGTGCCAGCAGCTTAGCAAGCGGGAGCTACGAGCAGTACTTC. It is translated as CASSLASGSYEQYF.

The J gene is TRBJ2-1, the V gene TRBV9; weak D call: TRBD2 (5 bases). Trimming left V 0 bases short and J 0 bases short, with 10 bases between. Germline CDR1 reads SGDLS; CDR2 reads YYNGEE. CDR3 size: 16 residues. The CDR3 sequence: CASSVGSDSSYNEQFF. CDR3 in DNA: TGTGCCAGCAGCGTAGGTAGCGATAGCTCCTACAATGAGCAGTTCTTC.

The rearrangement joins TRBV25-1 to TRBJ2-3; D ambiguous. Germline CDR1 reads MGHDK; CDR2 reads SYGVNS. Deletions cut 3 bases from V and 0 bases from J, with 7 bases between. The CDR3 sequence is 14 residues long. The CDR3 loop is CASSEMESTDTQYF. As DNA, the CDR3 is TGTGCCAGCAGTGAGATGGAAAGCACAGATACGCAGTATTTT.

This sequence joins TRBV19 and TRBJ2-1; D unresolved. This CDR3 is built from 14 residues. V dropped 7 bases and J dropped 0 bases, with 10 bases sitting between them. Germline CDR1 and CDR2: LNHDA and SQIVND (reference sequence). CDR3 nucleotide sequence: TGTGCCAGTAAATGGAACCCCTCCTACAATGAGCAGTTCTTC. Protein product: CASKWNPSYNEQFF.